This TCR beta chain was identified in a study of blood T cell repertoires in COVID-19. In the source study's methods: Reference gene primer amplification in the assay estimated nucleated cell counts. Here immunoSEQ multiplex PCR was the method, and the copy in TCRdb shows in-frame clones only, minus some. That table supplies the V and J calls and clone size; D and trimming were determined from the DNA. Of over 300,000 clones listed, roughly 88% were seen once; the top ten hold under 2%. The sequencing input was peripheral blood. This sequence was found in a woman in her forties or fifties with acute or convalescent COVID-19.

The CDR3 DNA reads TGTGCCAGCTCACTGGACAACGGAGAAAAACTGTTTTTT. Protein sequence: CASSLDNGEKLFF. The chain joins TRBV18 to TRBJ1-4, with D possibly matching TRBD1 (5 bases). Looked up from germline, CDR1 is KGHSH and CDR2 is LQKENI. The CDR3 loop spans 13 amino acids. Trimming left V 4 bases short and J 8 bases short, with 11 bases between.